Sequencing of this T cell receptor (beta chain) was carried out in a study of T cells of healthy individuals. This clonotype was counted between two and nine times. CDR3 length: 14 amino acids. CDR1 and CDR2 (germline): SGHTA, FQGTGA. Deletions cut 5 bases from V and 6 bases from J, with 15 bases between. MiXCR, run by TCRdb on the 5' RACE reads, gives a single entry per CDR3 protein. Of 95,000 to 100,000 distinct CDR3 sequences in the sample, roughly 15% were seen once. This receptor was identified in a human donor in good health. The chain couples TRBV7-3 to TRBJ2-3; possible D gene TRBD1, 8 bases. As DNA, the CDR3 is TGTGCCAGCAGCCAGGACAGGGAGGGGGATACGCAGTATTTT. Its translation is CASSQDREGDTQYF. Supplemented by reference TRBV7-3 and TRBJ2-3, the full variable domain reads GAGVSQTPSNKVTEKGKYVELRCDPISGHTALYWYRQSLGQGPEFLIYFQGTGAADDSGLPNDRFFAVRPEGSVSTLKIQRTERGDSAVYLCASSQDREGDTQYFGPGTRLTVL.